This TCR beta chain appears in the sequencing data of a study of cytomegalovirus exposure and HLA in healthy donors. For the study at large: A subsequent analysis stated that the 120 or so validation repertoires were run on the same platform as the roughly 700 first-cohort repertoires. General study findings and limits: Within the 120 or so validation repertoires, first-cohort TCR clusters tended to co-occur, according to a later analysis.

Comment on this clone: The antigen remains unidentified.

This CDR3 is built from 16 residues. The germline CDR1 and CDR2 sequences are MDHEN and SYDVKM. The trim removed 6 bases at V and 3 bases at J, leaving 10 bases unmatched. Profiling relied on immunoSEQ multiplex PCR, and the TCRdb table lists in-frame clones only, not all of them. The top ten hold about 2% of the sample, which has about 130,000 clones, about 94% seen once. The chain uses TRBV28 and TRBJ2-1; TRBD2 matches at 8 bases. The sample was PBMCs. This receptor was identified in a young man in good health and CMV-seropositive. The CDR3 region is CASSRVYGRVYNEQFF. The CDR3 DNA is TGTGCCAGCAGCCGGGTGTACGGGAGGGTCTACAATGAGCAGTTCTTC.